This T cell receptor beta chain stems from a study of T-cell reconstitution after alpha-beta-depleted transplantation in children. Study-wide findings and caveats: For some patients, TCRbeta diversity was high at day 60 because of recipient T cells and thymic progenitors that survived. About two months after transplant, alpha-beta T cells reportedly came from several hundred expanded graft clones.

Germline CDR1 is SGHTA and CDR2 is FQGTGA. Trimming took off 3 bases at V and 3 bases at J, with 6 bases between the two ends. The CDR3 covers 13 residues. This sample's TCRbeta library carried unique molecular identifier barcodes. Via MiXCR, TCRdb re-called the PCR reads, giving one row per CDR3 protein. The sample consists of 250,000 to 300,000 distinct CDR3 sequences, around 9.1% of them appearing once. Regarding this clonotype: Its antigen is not known.

The clonotype was recovered from a boy in the first two years of life with acute myeloid leukemia, due to receive a stem cell transplant. The starting material was PBMCs, obtained before TCRalphabeta/CD19-depleted stem cell transplant. V usage is TRBV7-3 and J usage is TRBJ1-5, with D uncertain. The CDR3 spells CASSLSANQPQHF. The CDR3 DNA reads TGTGCCAGCAGCTTGTCAGCCAATCAGCCCCAGCATTTT. Variable domain in full (rest from reference TRBV7-3 and TRBJ1-5): GAGVSQTPSNKVTEKGKYVELRCDPISGHTALYWYRQSLGQGPEFLIYFQGTGAADDSGLPNDRFFAVRPEGSVSTLKIQRTERGDSAVYLCASSLSANQPQHFGDGTRLSIL.